This section outlines one T cell receptor beta chain sequence together with its context. Generated by immunoSEQ multiplex PCR, the TCRdb table keeps only in-frame clones and is missing some. This table has fewer than 400,000 clones, around nine tenths appearing once. The sample comes from a study of blood T cell repertoires in COVID-19. The overall study: PBMCs, B-cell-depleted T cells, or T cells were the source of the cDNA or gDNA that made up the material.

Germline V lookup: CDR1 SGHRS, CDR2 YFSETQ. The CDR3 has 14 amino acids. The J segment lost 4 bases and the V segment lost 8 bases, leaving 10 bases of the junction unmatched. Sequenced material: peripheral blood. The receptor's source is a woman aged 30 to 39 with COVID-19, enrolled during active disease. The J gene is TRBJ2-3, the V gene TRBV5-1, with TRBD2 matching 7 bases. Here the CDR3 DNA reads TGCGCCAGTGTACGATTCAGCGGGGCAGATACGCAGTATTTT. Protein: CASVRFSGADTQYF. Drawing the rest from reference TRBV5-1 and TRBJ2-3, the complete variable domain is KAGVTQTPRYLIKTRGQQVTLSCSPISGHRSVSWYQQTPGQGLQFLFEYFSETQRNKGNFPGRFSGRQFSNSRSEMNVSTLELGDSALYLCASVRFSGADTQYFGPGTRLTVL.